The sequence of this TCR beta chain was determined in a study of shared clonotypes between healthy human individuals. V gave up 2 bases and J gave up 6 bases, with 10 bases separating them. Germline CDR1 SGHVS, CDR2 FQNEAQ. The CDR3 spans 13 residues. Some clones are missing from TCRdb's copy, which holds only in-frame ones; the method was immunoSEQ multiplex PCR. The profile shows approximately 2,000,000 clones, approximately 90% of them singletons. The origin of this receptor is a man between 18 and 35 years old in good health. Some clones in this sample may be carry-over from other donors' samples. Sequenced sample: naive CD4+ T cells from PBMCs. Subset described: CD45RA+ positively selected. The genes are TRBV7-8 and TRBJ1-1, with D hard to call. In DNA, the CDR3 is TGTGCCAGCAGCTTACCGACGGGCGCTGAAGCTTTCTTT. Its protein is CASSLPTGAEAFF. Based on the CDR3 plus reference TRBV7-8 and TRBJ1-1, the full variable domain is GAGVSQSPRYKVAKRGQDVALRCDPISGHVSLFWYQQALGQGPEFLTYFQNEAQLDKSGLPSDRFFAERPEGSVSTLKIQRTQQEDSAVYLCASSLPTGAEAFFGQGTRLTVV.